This T cell receptor beta chain was found in a study of blood T cell repertoires in COVID-19. The overall study: T cells, B-cell-depleted T cells, or PBMCs supplied cDNA or gDNA.

This clone was recorded only once. Germline values: CDR1 LGHDT, CDR2 YNNKEL (reference sequence). The CDR3 totals 15 residues. V was pared by 3 bases and J by 2 bases, with 1 base of the junction left unmatched. In the original processing: Nucleated cell counts were estimated from reference gene primer amplification. Sequencing was performed with immunoSEQ multiplex PCR; in TCRdb, only in-frame clones are kept and a portion is missing. From that table come the V and J calls and clone size; the DNA was used to work out D and trimming. Of about 170,000 clones in the sample, 90% were seen once. Sequencing input: peripheral blood. The clonotype comes from a man aged 50 to 60 with acute or convalescent COVID-19. The chain recombines TRBV3-1 (or the pseudogene TRBV3-2) with TRBJ2-7, with TRBD2 matching 13 bases. The CDR3 DNA follows: TGTGCCAGCAGCCACGGGACTAGCGGGACCTACGAGCAGTACTTC. Its protein is CASSHGTSGTYEQYF.